The source of this T cell receptor beta chain is a study of shared clonotypes between healthy human individuals. About the study: CD4 naive and CD4 memory each took three plates per donor, while CD8 naive took two and CD8 memory one.

Regarding the study as a whole: Inspection by rarefaction showed sorted-subset sequencing to be incomplete despite large depth.

Deep was the level used in running the assay. Each replicate PCR on the sorted subsets used about 220 ng DNA (around 30,000 T cell genomes). Libraries were prepared by immunoSEQ multiplex PCR; TCRdb keeps only in-frame clonotypes and omits some of them. The sample has about 990,000 clones, 70% to 80% seen once. The CDR3 is 16 residues long. Trimming took off 0 bases at V and 1 base at J, with 13 bases between the two ends. The germline V gene has CDR1 SGHNT and CDR2 YYREEE (reference sequence). To note about this clone: The antigen remains undetermined.

The sequence derives from a man aged 18 to 30 in good health. Some clones in this sample may be carry-over from other donors' samples. The rearrangement joins TRBV5-4 to TRBJ1-2; a weak D match, TRBD1 (5 bases). The specimen sequenced was memory CD4+ T cells from PBMCs. The subset is: CD45RA-negative fraction. CDR3 region: CASSLGRVTHNYGYTF. The CDR3 DNA sequence: TGTGCCAGCAGCTTGGGCAGGGTCACCCATAACTATGGCTACACCTTC.